This is a list of T cell receptor beta chains from one sample in a study of shared clonotypes between healthy human individuals. Profiled with immunoSEQ multiplex PCR; TCRdb holds only in-frame clones, not every one. The data hold roughly 2,000,000 clones, with 90% to 95% observed a single time. Sequencing input: naive CD8+ T cells from PBMCs. These TCRs come from a man younger than 35 in good health. Some clones in this sample may be carry-over from other donors' samples. Both conserved end residues are part of each CDR3. D genes are given only for firm matches. Not all rows give a size; the values are once, few, many and, for expanded clones, a class.

j_call	clone_size	v_call	d_call	cdr3_nt	cdr3_aa
TRBJ2-2	-	TRBV13	-	TGTGCCAGCAGCTTAGGCACCGGGGAGCTGTTTTTT	CASSLGTGELFF
TRBJ2-5	-	TRBV9	TRBD1	TGTGCCAGCAGCGGAGTAGTAGTACCGGGACAGGGTAAAGAGACCCAGTACTTC	CASSGVVVPGQGKETQYF
TRBJ2-1	-	TRBV4-3	-	TGCGCCAGCAGCCAAGTTAGCAGGGTCGGGAATGAGCAGTTCTTC	CASSQVSRVGNEQFF
TRBJ2-7	-	TRBV19	TRBD2	TGTGCCAGTAGTCCTCGGACTAGCGGGAGCTACGAGCAGTACTTC	CASSPRTSGSYEQYF
TRBJ2-4	-	TRBV10-3	-	TGTGCCGCCAAAGACGGAAGGAACATTCAGTACTTC	CAAKDGRNIQYF
TRBJ2-5	-	TRBV11-2	-	TGTGCCAGCAGCTTAGAGGGGGAGACCCAGTACTTC	CASSLEGETQYF
TRBJ2-7	-	TRBV5-6	-	TGTGCCAGCAGAAAAATGCTCCGGGACACCGGGTGGTTGAACGAGCAGTACTTC	CASRKMLRDTGWLNEQYF
TRBJ1-1	few	TRBV7-9	TRBD1	TGTGCCAGCAGCTTCACTCCCGGGACAGGGGCGAACACTGAAGCTTTCTTT	CASSFTPGTGANTEAFF
TRBJ2-7	-	TRBV7-8	-	TGTGCCAGCAGCTTAACCCGGAGTGGGTACGAGCAGTACTTC	CASSLTRSGYEQYF
TRBJ1-5	-	TRBV27	-	TGTGCCAGCAGTTCACAAAACAGGGTTCCGGGGGGCCAGCATTTT	CASSSQNRVPGGQHF
TRBJ1-1	-	TRBV10-3	TRBD1	TGTGCCCTCCCTGACAGGGCGGGGAACACTGAAGCTTTCTTT	CALPDRAGNTEAFF
TRBJ1-2	-	TRBV5-1	TRBD1	TGCGCCAGCAGCTTGGCAATAGGACAGGGAATAGATGGCTACACCTTC	CASSLAIGQGIDGYTF
TRBJ2-7	-	TRBV27	TRBD2	TGTGCCAGCAGTATTAGCGGGATTGGGTACGAGCAGTACTTC	CASSISGIGYEQYF
TRBJ2-2	once	TRBV19	TRBD1	TGTGCCAGTAGTCCCCGACAGGGTGGCACCGGGGAGCTGTTTTTT	CASSPRQGGTGELFF
TRBJ2-7	-	TRBV19	-	TGTGCCAGTAGTATAAACGGTTGGGAGCAGTACTTC	CASSINGWEQYF
TRBJ2-2	-	TRBV19	-	TGTGCCAGTAGCTTCCGTTTCGGGGAGCTGTTTTTT	CASSFRFGELFF
TRBJ1-4	-	TRBV7-8	TRBD1	TGTGCCAGCAGCAGAGGGACAGTGTCTAATGAAAAACTGTTTTTT	CASSRGTVSNEKLFF
TRBJ2-1	-	TRBV19	-	TGTGCCAGTAGTATAGTCCCAAATGGGGAGCAGTTCTTC	CASSIVPNGEQFF
TRBJ1-1	-	TRBV28	-	TGTGCCAGCAGTTTATGGGGGACTTACACTGAAGCTTTCTTT	CASSLWGTYTEAFF
TRBJ2-1	-	TRBV15	-	TGTGCCACCAGCAGAGATCGTGGCTTAAGGAATGAGCAGTTCTTC	CATSRDRGLRNEQFF
TRBJ2-1	-	TRBV29-1	-	TGCAGCGTTGTCGGGGGCTACAATGAGCAGTTCTTC	CSVVGGYNEQFF
TRBJ2-3	once	TRBV2	TRBD2	TGTGCCAGCAGTGAAGCGCTAGCGGGAGTAGCAGATACGCAGTATTTT	CASSEALAGVADTQYF
TRBJ1-2	-	TRBV27	-	TGTGCCAGCGGAATTAATCGAAGAGCTAACTATGGCTACACCTTC	CASGINRRANYGYTF
TRBJ2-3	-	TRBV4-1	-	TGCGCCAGCGGGGCCGTTGGGTTCACAGATACGCAGTATTTT	CASGAVGFTDTQYF
TRBJ2-3	-	TRBV28	TRBD1	TGTGCCAGCAGTTGGGGACAGGGTCGGGTAGCAGATACGCAGTATTTT	CASSWGQGRVADTQYF
TRBJ2-3	-	TRBV27	TRBD2	TGTGCCAGCAGTTTATCTCTTCCGGGACTAGCGGGAGATACGCAGTATTTT	CASSLSLPGLAGDTQYF
TRBJ2-7	-	TRBV2	-	TGTGCCAGCCGCAGCTACGAGCAGTACTTC	CASRSYEQYF
TRBJ2-7	-	TRBV11-3	TRBD1	TGTGCCAGCAGCTCGCGGACAGGGAACGACGAGCAGTACTTC	CASSSRTGNDEQYF
TRBJ2-1	-	TRBV7-9	-	TGTGCCAGCAGCCCCCCCGAGGGACCACCGAGCTCCTACAATGAGCAGTTCTTC	CASSPPEGPPSSYNEQFF
TRBJ2-1	once	TRBV11-2	-	TGTGCCAGCAGCTTAGGAGTCGGGGCGGGATACAATGAGCAGTTCTTC	CASSLGVGAGYNEQFF
TRBJ2-7	-	TRBV28	-	TGTGCCAGCAGTTTACGGGTGAGGCGGGCGCGGTCGGACGAGCAGTACTTC	CASSLRVRRARSDEQYF
TRBJ2-3	-	TRBV4-3	-	TGCGCCAGCAGCCAAGCCGGAACTAGCACAGATACGCAGTATTTT	CASSQAGTSTDTQYF
TRBJ1-2	-	TRBV11-2	-	TGTGCCAGCAGCTTGTGGCGTAGGGGAAACTATGGCTACACCTTC	CASSLWRRGNYGYTF
TRBJ2-3	-	TRBV11-3	-	TGTGCCAGCAGCTTAAGCGCGGGCGGCGTCATGGATACGCAGTATTTT	CASSLSAGGVMDTQYF
TRBJ2-3	-	TRBV5-1	TRBD1	TGCGCCAGCAGCTTGTGGGACAGCCATAGAGATACGCAGTATTTT	CASSLWDSHRDTQYF
TRBJ2-6	-	TRBV6-6	-	TGTGCCAGCAGTCCTCCCGGGGTTTCTGGGGCCAACGTCCTGACTTTC	CASSPPGVSGANVLTF
TRBJ2-2	once	TRBV7-9	-	TGTGCCAGCAGCCCCCAAGGCGCGGGCGGGGAGCTGTTTTTT	CASSPQGAGGELFF
TRBJ2-7	once	TRBV7-8	-	TGTGCCAGCAGACCTTCCTTATATCCCTACGAGCAGTACTTC	CASRPSLYPYEQYF
TRBJ2-7	-	TRBV13	-	TGTGCCAGCAGCTTACGTGTCGGGACGGTAAGCTCCTACGAGCAGTACTTC	CASSLRVGTVSSYEQYF
TRBJ2-7	-	TRBV7-9	-	TGTGCCAGCAGCTTAGTCTCTCGGGGGACCTCCTACGAGCAGTACTTC	CASSLVSRGTSYEQYF
TRBJ2-5	-	TRBV28	TRBD2	TGTGCCACGGGAGGGAGGGCCCAAGAGACCCAGTACTTC	CATGGRAQETQYF
TRBJ1-2	-	TRBV7-9	-	TGTGCCAGCAGCTTTGGGGACCACGTACGTGGCTACACCTTC	CASSFGDHVRGYTF